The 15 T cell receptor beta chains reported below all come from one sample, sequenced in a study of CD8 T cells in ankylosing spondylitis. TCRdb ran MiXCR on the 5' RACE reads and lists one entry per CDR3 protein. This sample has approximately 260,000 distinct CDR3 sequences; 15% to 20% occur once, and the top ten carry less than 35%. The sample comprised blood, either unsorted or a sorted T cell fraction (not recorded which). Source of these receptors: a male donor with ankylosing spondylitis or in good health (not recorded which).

The CDR3 protein is CSASQQISNYGYTF. The CDR3 nucleotides are TGCAGTGCTAGTCAGCAAATCTCTAACTATGGCTACACCTTC. V and J are TRBV20-1 and TRBJ1-2; D not certain. The CDR3 runs to 14 residues. V lost 3 bases and J 0 bases, leaving 11 bases between the germline ends. In germline, CDR1 is DFQATT, CDR2 SNEGSKA (reference sequence).

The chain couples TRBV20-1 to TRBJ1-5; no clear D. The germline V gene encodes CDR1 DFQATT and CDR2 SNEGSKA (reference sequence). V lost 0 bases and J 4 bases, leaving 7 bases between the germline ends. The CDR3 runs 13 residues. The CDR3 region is CSARDIGNQPQHF. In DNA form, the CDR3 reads TGCAGTGCTAGAGATATCGGGAATCAGCCCCAGCATTTT.

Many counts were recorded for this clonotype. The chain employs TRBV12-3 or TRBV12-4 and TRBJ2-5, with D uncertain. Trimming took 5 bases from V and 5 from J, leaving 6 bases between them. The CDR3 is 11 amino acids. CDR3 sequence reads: CASSALETQYF. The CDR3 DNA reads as TGTGCCAGCAGTGCCCTGGAGACCCAGTACTTC.

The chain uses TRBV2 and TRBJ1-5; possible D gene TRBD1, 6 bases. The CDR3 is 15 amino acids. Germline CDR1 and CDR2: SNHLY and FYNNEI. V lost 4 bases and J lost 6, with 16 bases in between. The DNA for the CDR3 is TGTGCCAGCAGTGCCTCGCGAGGGGGGACTCAGCCCCAGCATTTT. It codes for CASSASRGGTQPQHF.

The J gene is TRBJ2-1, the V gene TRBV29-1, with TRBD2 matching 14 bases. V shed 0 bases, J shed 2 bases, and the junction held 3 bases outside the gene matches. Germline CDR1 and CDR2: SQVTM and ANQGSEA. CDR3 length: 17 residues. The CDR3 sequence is CSVEEGTSGRTYNEQFF. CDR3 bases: TGCAGCGTTGAAGAAGGGACTAGCGGGAGAACCTACAATGAGCAGTTCTTC.

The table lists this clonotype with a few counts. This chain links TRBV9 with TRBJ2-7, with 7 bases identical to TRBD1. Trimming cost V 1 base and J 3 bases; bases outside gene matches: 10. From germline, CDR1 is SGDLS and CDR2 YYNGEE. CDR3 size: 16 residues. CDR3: CASSVTWRGGLYEQYF. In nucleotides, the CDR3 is TGTGCCAGCAGCGTAACTTGGAGAGGGGGCCTCTACGAGCAGTACTTC. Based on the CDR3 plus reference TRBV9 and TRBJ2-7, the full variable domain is DSGVTQTPKHLITATGQRVTLRCSPRSGDLSVYWYQQSLDQGLQFLIQYYNGEERAKGNILERFSAQQFPDLHSELNLSSLELGDSALYFCASSVTWRGGLYEQYFGPGTRLTVT.

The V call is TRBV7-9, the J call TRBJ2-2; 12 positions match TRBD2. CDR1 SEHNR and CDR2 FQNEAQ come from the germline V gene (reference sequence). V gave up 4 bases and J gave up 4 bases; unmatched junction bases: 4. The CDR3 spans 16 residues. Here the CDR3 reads CASSYGTSGLTGELFF. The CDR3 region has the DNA TGTGCCAGCAGCTACGGGACTAGCGGGCTCACCGGGGAGCTGTTTTTT.

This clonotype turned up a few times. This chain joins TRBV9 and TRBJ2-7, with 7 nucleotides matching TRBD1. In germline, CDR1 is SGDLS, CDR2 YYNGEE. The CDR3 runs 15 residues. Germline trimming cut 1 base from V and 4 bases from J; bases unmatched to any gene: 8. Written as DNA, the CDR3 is TGTGCCAGCAGCGTAAAGACAGGGTTGGGGTACGAGCAGTACTTC. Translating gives CASSVKTGLGYEQYF.

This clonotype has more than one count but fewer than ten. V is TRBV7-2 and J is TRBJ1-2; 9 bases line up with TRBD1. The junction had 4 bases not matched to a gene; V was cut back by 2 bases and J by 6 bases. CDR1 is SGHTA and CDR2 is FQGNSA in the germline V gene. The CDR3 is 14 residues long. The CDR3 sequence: CASSLIGTGNGYTF. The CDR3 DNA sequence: TGTGCCAGCAGCTTAATTGGGACAGGGAATGGCTACACCTTC.

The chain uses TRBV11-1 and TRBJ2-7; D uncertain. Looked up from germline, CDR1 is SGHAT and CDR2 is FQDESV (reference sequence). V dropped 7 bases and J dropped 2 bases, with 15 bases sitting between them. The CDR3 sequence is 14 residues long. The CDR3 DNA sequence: TGTGCCAGCACCGAGGACGGCGGAGCCTACGAGCAGTACTTC. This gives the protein CASTEDGGAYEQYF.

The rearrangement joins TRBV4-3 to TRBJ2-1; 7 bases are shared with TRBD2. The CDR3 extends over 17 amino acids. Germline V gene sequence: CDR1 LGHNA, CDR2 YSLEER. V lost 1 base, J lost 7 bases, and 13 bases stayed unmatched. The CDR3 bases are TGCGCCAGCAGCCAAGCCCCCTGGGGGGGAGTCGCTAATGAGCAGTTCTTC. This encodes CASSQAPWGGVANEQFF.

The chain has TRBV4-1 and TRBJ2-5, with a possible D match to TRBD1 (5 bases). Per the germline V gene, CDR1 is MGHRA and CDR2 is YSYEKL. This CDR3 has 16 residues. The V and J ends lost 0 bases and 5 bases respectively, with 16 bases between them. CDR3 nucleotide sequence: TGCGCCAGCAGCCAAGATAGGGAACAGGAGAGGGAGACCCAGTACTTC. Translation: CASSQDREQERETQYF.

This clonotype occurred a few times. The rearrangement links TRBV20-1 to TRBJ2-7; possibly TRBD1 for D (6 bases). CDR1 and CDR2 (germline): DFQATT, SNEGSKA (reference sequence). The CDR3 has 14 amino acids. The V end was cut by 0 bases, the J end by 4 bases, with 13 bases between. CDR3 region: CSARDRYREYEQYF. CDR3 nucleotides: TGCAGTGCTAGAGATCGGTACAGGGAGTACGAGCAGTACTTC.

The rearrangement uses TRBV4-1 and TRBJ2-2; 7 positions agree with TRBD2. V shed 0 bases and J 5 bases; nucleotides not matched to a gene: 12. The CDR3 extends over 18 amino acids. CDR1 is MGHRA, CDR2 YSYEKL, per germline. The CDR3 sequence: CASSQEPLGGSSTGELFF. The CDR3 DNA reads TGCGCCAGCAGCCAAGAGCCCCTTGGCGGGAGTTCGACCGGGGAGCTGTTTTTT.

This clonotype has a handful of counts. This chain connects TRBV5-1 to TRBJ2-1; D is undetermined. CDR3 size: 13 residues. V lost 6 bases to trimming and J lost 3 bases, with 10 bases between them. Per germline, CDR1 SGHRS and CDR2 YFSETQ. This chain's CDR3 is CASKEDDYNEQFF. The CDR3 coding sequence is TGCGCCAGCAAGGAAGACGACTACAATGAGCAGTTCTTC.